This section outlines one T cell receptor (beta chain) sequence together with its context. This clone turned up a few times. Its cognate antigen has yet to be identified. Within one base of it there is no much larger clone, and no base qualities were kept. The sample's time point label, decoded: around 4 weeks on oral tofacitinib. The sample's treatment or condition label is to be understood as: oral pan-JAK inhibitor, 5-10 mg twice daily. Lesional scalp punch biopsies and peripheral blood were obtained from alopecia areata patients. After PBMCs were isolated by density centrifugation and stained for CD3, CD4 and CD8, a FACSAria was used to sort CD4+ and CD8+ T cells. The germline V gene gives CDR1 as MGHDK and CDR2 as SYGVNS. The V end loses 4 bases and the J end loses 0 bases, and a stretch of 12 bases separates them. The CDR3, cysteine through phenylalanine, is 15 amino acids long. Only the CDR3 DNA stays, 45 bases, in frame from base 1.

The record originates from a study of CD8+ T cells in alopecia areata (dated by TCRdb to between 2018 and 2020). Turning to the overall study: Treated patients were enrolled in an open-label pilot trial of oral tofacitinib, 5 to 10 mg twice daily, for moderate-to-severe alopecia areata. Tofacitinib was administered for 6 to 18 months, and 6 months of follow-up off drug were then conducted to assess delayed response and recurrence. TCRbeta CDR3 regions were amplified by immunoSEQ multiplex PCR with 35 Vbeta forward and 13 Jbeta reverse primers. Scalp tissue and sorted CD4+ and CD8+ peripheral blood T cells from patchy and totalis/universalis alopecia areata patients and from healthy controls were covered by human TCRbeta sequencing. Biopsies were taken from tofacitinib-treated patients at baseline and again at 4 and 24 weeks into treatment, and several of those patients also had a later scalp biopsy. High-throughput TCRbeta sequencing was used to examine T cell clonal expansion in alopecia areata in both the C3H/HeJ mouse model and human patients. Disease severity in treated patients was measured with the SALT score, which quantifies the percentage of affected scalp surface area. RNA was obtained with the PAXgene miRNA kit for fixed scalp, the miRNeasy kit for PBMCs, and the RNeasy kit for mouse skin. Scalp clonality was compared across normal scalp (n=4), patchy alopecia areata scalp (n=8), and alopecia totalis/universalis scalp (n=8). Study-wide findings and limitations: With tofacitinib, both scalp clonality and the number of expanded CD8+ clones among the top 100 scalp clones went down significantly. Unlike mouse skin, where gammadelta T cells dominate, normal human skin contains resident alphabeta T cells that get sequenced too, which complicates analysis of the scalp TCR repertoire. Because the treated cohort was small and included a single nonresponder, larger studies are needed to assess links between baseline CD8+ expansion and response. Many expanded lesional clones were found to persist in scalp and blood during tofacitinib treatment, and relapse after treatment cessation may be partly explained by this persistence. Lesional scalp, especially in alopecia totalis/universalis, showed higher clonality and more expanded CD8+ clones than normal scalp, suggesting antigenic drive. TCR sequences shared between patients were less clear than in mice, possibly partly because of HLA diversity in the patient population.

The receptor library was made with the immunoSEQ multiplex PCR assay. For TCR sequencing, RNA was extracted from every sample and reverse transcribed into cDNA to serve as template. First-strand cDNA was synthesized using SuperScript III with a 2:1 mix of oligo-dT and random hexamers. A synthetic immune receptor repertoire was used to gauge amplification bias, and whatever bias remained was removed computationally. As for how the authors treated the data: Raw reads were preprocessed for error removal, and CDR3 was defined according to IMGT conventions as running from the conserved cysteine to phenylalanine. Clonality was computed as 1 minus the Shannon entropy, with the entropy normalized by log2 of the number of productive unique TCRs. CD4 or CD8 identity of scalp clones was inferred by cross-referencing scalp TCRbeta sequences with sorted blood CD4 and CD8 repertoires. This immuneACCESS table, as held by TCRdb, lists in-frame sequences with V and J called but not all clones. Of the missing ones, under half trace to an unresolved V gene in checked studies; the others have no known cause. Clonal size and the V and J genes are those of that table, whereas D and trimming came from the DNA. In this sample the table shows around 210,000 clones, around 66% of which occur a single time. 4.2% of the sample comes from the top ten.

The sequence joins TRBV25-1 to TRBJ1-1; the D gene cannot be resolved reliably. The material sequenced was CD4+ T cells sorted from blood, taken at week 4, from a patient treated with tofacitinib. This receptor was taken from a human donor with alopecia areata. The DNA sequence is as follows: TGTGCCAGCAGTGGTCGGGCTTCGTTGAACACTGAAGCTTTCTTT. It specifies CASSGRASLNTEAFF. Here the CDR3 is joined to the reference TRBV25-1 and TRBJ1-1 genes, and the full variable domain is: EADIYQTPRYLVIGTGKKITLECSQTMGHDKMYWYQQDPGMELHLIHYSYGVNSTEKGDLSSESTVSRIRTEHFPLTLESARPSHTSQYLCASSGRASLNTEAFFGQGTRLTVV.